This T cell receptor beta chain was sequenced in a study of blood T cell repertoires in COVID-19. V was pared by 6 bases and J by 4 bases, with 3 bases of the junction left unmatched. This CDR3 is 13 amino acids long. Germline loops: CDR1 MDHEN, CDR2 SYDVKM. Measured with immunoSEQ multiplex PCR; TCRdb has only the in-frame clones, and not every one. The table includes around 190,000 clones, 86% detected once. This sequence originates from a woman between 40 and 55 years old in a cohort exposed to, infected with or recovered from COVID-19 (not recorded which). This chain links TRBV28 with TRBJ1-2, with 9 positions matching TRBD1. The sample consisted of PBMCs or T cells enriched from blood (not recorded which). The CDR3 spells CASSLDRGYGYTF. CDR3 DNA sequence: TGTGCCAGCAGCCTGGACAGGGGCTATGGCTACACCTTC.